Following are 8 T cell receptor beta chains from one sample sequenced in a study of OX40 agonist ivuxolimab in advanced cancers. Sequencing used immunoSEQ multiplex PCR; TCRdb keeps in-frame clones, though not all of them. The table records about 64,000 clones, approximately 84% of them present only once. This material consisted of CD4+ or CD8+ T cells sorted from blood, taken in a trial of the OX40 agonist ivuxolimab. The source is an adult with an advanced solid tumor such as melanoma, head and neck, liver or kidney cancer.

This clone was counted only a few times. This sequence joins TRBV15 and TRBJ1-1, with D maybe TRBD1 (5 bases). Trimming took off 5 bases at V and 1 base at J, with 8 bases between the two ends. The CDR3 is 13 amino acids. Germline V CDR1 and CDR2: LNHNV, YYDKDF (reference sequence). This CDR3 is CATSGQTNTEAFF. The CDR3, as DNA: TGTGCCACCAGCGGACAAACGAACACTGAAGCTTTCTTT.

Here the CDR3 reads CASRTGDGYTF. CDR3 in DNA: TGTGCCAGCAGGACAGGGGATGGCTACACCTTC. The rearrangement links TRBV6-5 to TRBJ1-2; TRBD1 agrees at 8 bases. The trim removed 6 bases at V and 6 bases at J, leaving 0 bases unmatched. Per the germline V gene, CDR1 is MNHEY and CDR2 is SVGAGI. This CDR3 has 11 amino acids.

The CDR3 here is CASSLTLTGRETQYF. In nucleotides, the CDR3 is TGTGCCAGCAGCTTAACCCTTACGGGACGGGAGACCCAGTACTTC. J is TRBJ2-5 and V is TRBV7-9; D is possibly TRBD1 or TRBD2 (5 bases each). The CDR3 totals 15 residues. Germline CDR1 and CDR2: SEHNR and FQNEAQ (reference sequence). V dropped 2 bases and J dropped 5 bases, with 15 bases sitting between them.

The rearrangement joins TRBV4-2 to TRBJ2-7; maybe TRBD2 (6 bases). V was trimmed by 4 bases and J by 2 bases, leaving 12 bases between them. This CDR3 region has 14 residues. Per germline, CDR1 LGHNA and CDR2 YNFKEQ. The CDR3 reads CASSPSGLPYEQYF. DNA for the CDR3: TGTGCCAGCAGCCCCTCGGGACTTCCCTACGAGCAGTACTTC.

The chain has TRBV2 and TRBJ1-5; 8 bases line up with TRBD1. Germline V CDR1 and CDR2: SNHLY, FYNNEI. Trimming cost V 7 bases and J 5 bases; bases outside gene matches: 7. The CDR3 extends over 14 amino acids. The CDR3 here is CASKRGTGHQPQHF. CDR3 coding DNA: TGTGCCAGCAAACGAGGGACAGGACATCAGCCCCAGCATTTT.

The genes are TRBV6-1 and TRBJ1-1, with TRBD1 matching 9 bases. The CDR3 is 12 residues long. The V gene's germline CDR1 is MNHNS and CDR2 SASEGT. Trimming at V came to 10 bases and at J to 4 bases, leaving 4 bases not matched to a gene. CDR3 DNA: TGTGCCACCTTGACAGGGGGCACTGAAGCTTTCTTT. This codes for CATLTGGTEAFF.

The chain joins TRBV6-4 to TRBJ2-1; a possible D gene is TRBD2 (6 bases). This CDR3 has 15 residues. Trimming removed 4 bases from V and 0 bases from J, with 10 bases in between. Germline V lookup: CDR1 MRHNA, CDR2 SNTAGT. The CDR3 coding sequence is TGTGCCAGCAGTGGTGCGGGGAGCTCCTACAATGAGCAGTTCTTC. Translating it yields CASSGAGSSYNEQFF.

The chain combines TRBV4-2 with TRBJ2-5; D is unclear. CDR1 LGHNA and CDR2 YNFKEQ come from the germline V gene. The CDR3 totals 15 residues. The V end was cut by 0 bases, the J end by 2 bases, with 10 bases between. CDR3: CASSQDLVGQETQYF. CDR3 bases: TGTGCCAGCAGCCAAGATCTGGTAGGGCAAGAGACCCAGTACTTC.